This TCR beta chain appears in the sequencing data of a study of beta chain features in type 1 diabetes. Worth noting for this clone: No antigen is known for it.

Expressed TCRB transcripts were sequenced, since all the RNA that had been isolated was reverse transcribed. Survey-depth immunoSEQ sequencing was used for stem cell-like memory T cells. Measured with immunoSEQ multiplex PCR; TCRdb has only the in-frame clones, and not every one. This sample has 17,000 or so clones; about 70% occur once, and the top ten carry 0.79%. The CDR3 covers 13 residues. Between the trimmed V and J ends, which lost 4 bases and 9 bases, there was a span of 16 bases. CDR1 is SGHDT and CDR2 is YYEEEE in the germline V gene. Whole-study findings and limits: The study found moderately but significantly shorter TCRB CDR3s in all four CD4+ subsets of Type 1 diabetes patients. Within the patient group, naive, central memory and Treg TCRB repertoires appeared more similar to each other than within healthy donors. It was possible that PCR favored shorter templates, equally so in patients and controls.

CD4+ naive, central memory, regulatory and stem cell-like memory subsets were isolated by sorting on CD45RO/CCR7/CD25/CD127/CD95/CD27. This chain links TRBV5-6 with TRBJ2-5; TRBD2 is a possible D gene (6 bases). Material: stem cell memory CD4+ T cells from blood. This sequence was found in a man in his thirties or forties with type 1 diabetes. In DNA form, the CDR3 reads TGTGCCAGCAGCAGGAGGGGTACCGAGGCCCAGTACTTC. Protein sequence: CASSRRGTEAQYF.